The TCR beta chain under discussion was sequenced for a study of shared clonotypes between healthy human individuals. Study overall: CD8 memory received one plate per donor, CD8 naive two, CD4 memory three and CD4 naive three.

It was into CD45RA+ naive and CD45RA-negative memory subsets that the CD4+ cells were split. Note on this clone: Its antigen is currently unknown.

General study results and limits: Generally, naive subsets (rather than memory subsets) showed larger estimated richness.

The V gene end was trimmed by 4 bases and the J gene end by 5 bases; junction bases not matched to a gene: 9. The V gene's germline CDR1 is SEHNR and CDR2 FQNEAQ (reference sequence). The CDR3 is 15 residues long. Measured with immunoSEQ multiplex PCR; TCRdb has only the in-frame clones, and not every one. The repertoire holds 2 million to 2.5 million clones, with 85% to 95% as singletons. The clonotype originates from a man aged 18 to 29 in good health. Some clones in this sample may be carry-over from other donors' samples. The chain combines TRBV7-9 with TRBJ1-1, with 8 bases fitting TRBD1. The sequencing sample was made of naive CD4+ T cells from PBMCs. The subset denotes: CD45RA+ positively selected. The CDR3 DNA reads TGTGCCAGCAGCTCCCAGGGGGCGGTATGGACTGAAGCTTTCTTT. This translates into CASSSQGAVWTEAFF.